This passage covers 23 T cell receptor beta chains from one sample sequenced in a study of CD8 T cells in Susac syndrome. Reverse transcription of roughly 0.45 to 1 ug RNA was carried out with random hexamers. TCRdb processed the immunoSEQ multiplex PCR reads anew with MiXCR; each CDR3 protein has one entry. The table shows about 300,000 distinct CDR3 sequences, with about nine tenths occurring only once. Sequences were obtained from CD8+ T cells from PBMCs. The receptors here all came from a human donor with multiple sclerosis.

This chain joins TRBV9 and TRBJ1-5; D call uncertain. Germline CDR1 and CDR2: SGDLS and YYNGEE. The V and J ends lost 2 bases and 1 base respectively, with 10 bases between them. The CDR3 has 15 amino acids. The CDR3 sequence is CASSVSAVSNQPQHF. DNA of the CDR3: TGTGCCAGCAGCGTGTCCGCCGTAAGCAATCAGCCCCAGCATTTT. Combining the CDR3 with reference TRBV9 and TRBJ1-5 gives the whole variable domain DSGVTQTPKHLITATGQRVTLRCSPRSGDLSVYWYQQSLDQGLQFLIQYYNGEERAKGNILERFSAQQFPDLHSELNLSSLELGDSALYFCASSVSAVSNQPQHFGDGTRLSIL.

The V call is TRBV9, the J call TRBJ2-4; perhaps TRBD1 as D (6 bases). The CDR3 is 14 amino acids. The V end lost 1 base, the J end lost 6 bases, and 11 bases lay between the germline ends. CDR1 and CDR2 (germline): SGDLS, YYNGEE. The DNA for the CDR3 is TGTGCCAGCAGCGTACAGGGGAACCCAAACATTCAGTACTTC. Its translation is CASSVQGNPNIQYF.

The chain uses TRBV2 and TRBJ1-1; D uncertain. V lost 4 bases, J lost 1 base, and 10 bases lay in between. CDR1 is SNHLY and CDR2 is FYNNEI in the germline V gene. The CDR3 spans 14 residues. CDR3 region: CASSAGRGNTEAFF. The CDR3 nucleotides read TGTGCCAGCAGTGCTGGACGGGGGAACACTGAAGCTTTCTTT.

The genes are TRBV20-1 and TRBJ2-7; D possibly uses TRBD1 or TRBD2 (5 bases each). From germline, CDR1 is DFQATT and CDR2 SNEGSKA (reference sequence). CDR3 size: 13 residues. Deletions cut 6 bases from V and 2 bases from J, with 14 bases between. The CDR3 DNA reads TGCAGTGCAATCCGGGACGGGACCTACGAGCAGTACTTC. Its protein product is CSAIRDGTYEQYF.

The chain links TRBV7-9 to TRBJ1-2, with D uncertain. The germline gives CDR1 SEHNR, CDR2 FQNEAQ (reference sequence). The CDR3 totals 15 residues. V lost 3 bases and J lost 8, with 19 bases in between. The CDR3 loop is CASSLRRRISDGYTF. The CDR3, as DNA: TGTGCCAGCAGCTTGAGAAGAAGGATTAGCGACGGCTACACCTTC.

This chain links TRBV6-1 with TRBJ2-1, with TRBD2 matching 9 bases. The CDR3 has 19 residues. Germline values: CDR1 MNHNS, CDR2 SASEGT. J gave up 8 bases and V 6 bases, and 23 bases lay outside the gene matches. CDR3 sequence: CASRRGASGIESPVDEQFF. The DNA for the CDR3 is TGTGCCAGCAGGAGAGGGGCTAGCGGGATTGAGTCCCCGGTGGATGAGCAGTTCTTC.

The rearrangement uses TRBV6-2 or TRBV6-3 and TRBJ2-7; 8 nucleotides match TRBD2. The CDR3 is 15 residues long. The junction had 6 bases not matched to a gene; V was cut back by 0 bases and J by 5 bases. From germline, CDR1 is MNHEY and CDR2 SVGEGT. CDR3 amino acids: CASSYSTPAGDEQYF. The CDR3 coding sequence is TGTGCCAGCAGTTACTCGACACCAGCGGGGGACGAGCAGTACTTC.

The CDR3 here is CASSHWGQGYNEQFF. The CDR3 nucleotides are TGTGCCAGCAGCCACTGGGGACAGGGATACAATGAGCAGTTCTTC. This chain links TRBV7-3 with TRBJ2-1; TRBD1 aligns across 9 bases. CDR3 length: 15 residues. Trimming cost V 5 bases and J 4 bases; bases outside gene matches: 6. Germline V gene sequence: CDR1 SGHTA, CDR2 FQGTGA.

The genes are TRBV10-2 and TRBJ2-1, with D possibly matching TRBD1 (5 bases). The CDR3 runs to 13 residues. In germline, CDR1 is WSHSY, CDR2 SAAADI. Trimming took off 6 bases at V and 8 bases at J, with 14 bases between the two ends. The CDR3 bases are TGCGCCAGCAGACAGGTTAATCATTATGAGCAGTTCTTC. Protein product: CASRQVNHYEQFF.

The chain joins TRBV30 to TRBJ2-7, with 10 bases aligning to TRBD1. The CDR3 spans 14 residues. Germline assignment: CDR1 GTSNPN and CDR2 SVGIG (reference sequence). Trimming took 4 bases from V and 5 from J; bases not matched to a gene: 8. The CDR3 nucleotides read TGTGCCTGGACCTCCGGGACAGGGGTAAACGAGCAGTACTTC. This encodes CAWTSGTGVNEQYF. Full variable domain (outside the CDR3, taken from reference TRBV30 and TRBJ2-7): SQTIHQWPATLVQPVGSPLSLECTVEGTSNPNLYWYRQAAGRGLQLLFYSVGIGQISSEVPQNLSASRPQDRQFILSSKKLLLSDSGFYLCAWTSGTGVNEQYFGPGTRLTVT.

The gene calls are TRBV15 and TRBJ2-6; 7 bases are shared with TRBD1. Germline CDR1 and CDR2: LNHNV and YYDKDF (reference sequence). V shed 0 bases, J shed 2 bases, and the junction held 4 bases outside the gene matches. The CDR3 has 17 residues. The CDR3 here is CATSRDYDRAGANVLTF. The CDR3 DNA sequence: TGTGCCACCAGCAGAGATTATGACAGGGCTGGGGCCAACGTCCTGACTTTC.

This chain uses TRBV6-1 with TRBJ2-7; tentatively, D is TRBD1 (6 bases). Trimming removed 2 bases from V and 6 bases from J, with 14 bases in between. Germline assignment: CDR1 MNHNS and CDR2 SASEGT. The CDR3 is 14 amino acids. The CDR3 reads CASSEIEGEGEQYF. The CDR3 bases are TGTGCCAGCAGTGAAATCGAGGGGGAAGGCGAGCAGTACTTC.

The chain links TRBV7-8 to TRBJ2-3, with D uncertain. Germline V gene sequence: CDR1 SGHVS, CDR2 FQNEAQ. V dropped 5 bases and J dropped 1 base, with 13 bases sitting between them. CDR3 size: 15 residues. This CDR3 reads CASSPSEQGTDTQYF. The CDR3 bases are TGTGCCAGCAGCCCCTCGGAGCAGGGCACAGATACGCAGTATTTT.

The chain joins TRBV24-1 to TRBJ2-1; D is undetermined. The CDR3 length is 15 residues. The V gene's germline CDR1 is KGHDR and CDR2 SFDVKD. Trimming stripped 1 base from V and 8 bases from J, with 14 bases between. The CDR3 spells CATSDFVGSEYEQFF. For the CDR3, the DNA is TGTGCCACCAGTGATTTTGTGGGGTCCGAATATGAGCAGTTCTTC.

The chain is built from TRBV4-3 and TRBJ2-3, with 12 bases lining up with TRBD1. The length of the CDR3 is 17 residues. V trimming: 0 bases; J trimming: 5 bases; junction bases outside the gene matches: 6. Germline lookup yields CDR1 LGHNA and CDR2 YSLEER. In DNA, the CDR3 is TGCGCCAGCAGCCAAGACCCGGGACAGGGGGCGAGAGATACGCAGTATTTT. Translated, it gives CASSQDPGQGARDTQYF.

V usage is TRBV30 and J usage is TRBJ1-5; D perhaps matches TRBD1 (6 bases). V gave up 2 bases and J gave up 0 bases, with 11 bases separating them. The CDR3 runs 15 residues. Germline V gene data show CDR1 as GTSNPN and CDR2 as SVGIG (reference sequence). The CDR3 nucleotides read TGTGCCTGGAGTAAAGGGGGAGGTAGCAATCAGCCCCAGCATTTT. It specifies CAWSKGGGSNQPQHF.

J is TRBJ1-5 and V is TRBV28; weak D call: TRBD1 (5 bases). CDR1 MDHEN and CDR2 SYDVKM come from the germline V gene. Trimming took off 6 bases at V and 2 bases at J, with 14 bases between the two ends. This CDR3 spans 15 amino acids. The CDR3 loop reads CASRGGESRNQPQHF. In DNA, the CDR3 is TGTGCCAGCAGGGGGGGGGAATCGCGCAATCAGCCCCAGCATTTT.

The chain uses TRBV4-2 and TRBJ2-1; 8 bases line up with TRBD2. This CDR3 contains 15 residues. The V gene's germline CDR1 is LGHNA and CDR2 YNFKEQ. V shed 1 base, J shed 8 bases, and the junction held 7 bases outside the gene matches. The CDR3 protein is CASSQGTSSVYEQFF. The CDR3 DNA is TGTGCCAGCAGCCAAGGGACTAGCTCGGTATATGAGCAGTTCTTC.

V is TRBV5-6 and J is TRBJ1-1; D unresolved. This CDR3 comprises 14 residues. Germline V gene lookup returns CDR1 SGHDT and CDR2 YYEEEE. V was clipped by 1 base and J by 0 bases, with 7 bases between them. The CDR3 DNA reads TGTGCCAGCAGCTTGACAGCAATGAACACTGAAGCTTTCTTT. It is translated as CASSLTAMNTEAFF.

J is TRBJ2-3 and V is TRBV12-3 or TRBV12-4, with 12 bases aligning to TRBD2. V trimming: 4 bases; J trimming: 6 bases; junction bases outside the gene matches: 2. CDR3 length: 14 amino acids. The CDR3 region is CASSSGLAGDTQYF. The CDR3 DNA is TGTGCCAGCAGTTCCGGACTAGCGGGGGATACGCAGTATTTT.

V is TRBV9 and J is TRBJ1-4, with D tentatively TRBD1 (6 bases). Trimming shortened V by 4 bases and J by 6 bases, and 16 bases separated the two germline ends. The CDR3 is made up of 15 amino acids. CDR1 SGDLS and CDR2 YYNGEE come from the germline V gene. The CDR3 region has the DNA TGTGCCAGCAGCTTCCGGACAGACTCTCATGAAAAACTGTTTTTT. The encoded protein is CASSFRTDSHEKLFF.

The gene calls are TRBV27 and TRBJ2-6, with D unresolved. The germline V gene has CDR1 MNHEY and CDR2 SMNVEV (reference sequence). The V and J ends lost 5 bases and 0 bases respectively, with 8 bases between them. The length of the CDR3 is 15 residues. CDR3 DNA sequence: TGTGCCAGCAGTGCCTGGGACTCTGGGGCCAACGTCCTGACTTTC. It is translated as CASSAWDSGANVLTF. The variable domain in full, with the rest retrieved from reference TRBV27 and TRBJ2-6, is EAQVTQNPRYLITVTGKKLTVTCSQNMNHEYMSWYRQDPGLGLRQIYYSMNVEVTDKGDVPEGYKVSRKEKRNFPLILESPSPNQTSLYFCASSAWDSGANVLTFGAGSRLTVL.

Written as DNA, the CDR3 is TGTGCCAGCAGCTCCCCAGCGGGGGGGCCCGACACAGATACGCAGTATTTT. Protein sequence: CASSSPAGGPDTDTQYF. This chain connects TRBV9 to TRBJ2-3, with TRBD2 identical over 10 bases. Germline values: CDR1 SGDLS, CDR2 YYNGEE. The trim removed 4 bases at V and 2 bases at J, leaving 10 bases unmatched. This CDR3 is built from 17 residues.